This passage covers 2 T cell receptor beta chains from one sample sequenced in a study of cytomegalovirus exposure and HLA in healthy donors. Primers included in the PCR were 60 Vbeta and 13 Jbeta primers. TCRdb's table, derived via immunoSEQ multiplex PCR, lists solely in-frame clones and lacks some. The table includes roughly 170,000 clones, around 81% detected once. The specimen sequenced was PBMCs. Receptors originate from a woman aged 25 to 39 in good health and CMV-seronegative.

CDR3 region: CASSYSTPTYEQYF. CDR3 in DNA: TGTGCCAGCAGTTACTCGACTCCGACCTACGAGCAGTACTTC. The chain uses TRBV6-5 and TRBJ2-7; D not certain. CDR1 MNHEY and CDR2 SVGAGI come from the germline V gene. CDR3 length: 14 amino acids. V lost 0 bases and J 2 bases, leaving 8 bases between the germline ends.

V and J are TRBV28 and TRBJ2-7, with a tentative D call TRBD1 (5 bases). V dropped 5 bases and J dropped 3 bases, with 14 bases sitting between them. The CDR3 consists of 14 residues. CDR1 is MDHEN, CDR2 SYDVKM, per germline. CDR3 bases: TGTGCCAGCAGTCAGACAGTCTCATTCTACGAGCAGTACTTC. Its translation is CASSQTVSFYEQYF.